The clone carrying this T cell receptor (beta chain) was counted a few times. Germline V gives CDR1 SEHNR, CDR2 FQNEAQ (reference sequence). This CDR3 region has 14 residues. V shed 3 bases and J 0 bases; nucleotides not matched to a gene: 1. The source of the sample is a study of cytomegalovirus exposure and HLA in healthy donors. Primers: 60 Vbeta forward and 13 Jbeta reverse. Produced via immunoSEQ multiplex PCR; TCRdb's table is partial and in-frame only. This sample carries approximately 120,000 clones, about 74% of them seen once, and the ten largest clones take 3.5% to 5%. The chain links TRBV7-9 to TRBJ1-1; 7 bases match TRBD1. The TCR sequence derives from a woman in her 50s in good health and CMV-seropositive. Material for sequencing was PBMCs. CDR3 bases: TGTGCCAGCAGCTTGGGACAGTTGAACACTGAAGCTTTCTTT. Its protein is CASSLGQLNTEAFF.